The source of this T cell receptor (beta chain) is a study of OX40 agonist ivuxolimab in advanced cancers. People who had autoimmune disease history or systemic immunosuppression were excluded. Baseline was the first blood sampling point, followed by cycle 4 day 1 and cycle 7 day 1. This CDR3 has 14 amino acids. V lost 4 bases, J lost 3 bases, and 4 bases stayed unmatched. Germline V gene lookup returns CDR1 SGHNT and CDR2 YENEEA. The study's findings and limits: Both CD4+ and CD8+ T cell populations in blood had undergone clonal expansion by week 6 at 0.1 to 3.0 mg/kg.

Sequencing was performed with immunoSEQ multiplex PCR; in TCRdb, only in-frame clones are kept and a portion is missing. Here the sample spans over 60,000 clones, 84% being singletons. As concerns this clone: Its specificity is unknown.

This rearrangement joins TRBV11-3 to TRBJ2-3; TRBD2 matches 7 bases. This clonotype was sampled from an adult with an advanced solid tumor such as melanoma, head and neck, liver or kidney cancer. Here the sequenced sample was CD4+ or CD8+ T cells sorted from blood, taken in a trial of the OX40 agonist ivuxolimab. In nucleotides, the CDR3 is TGTGCCAGCAGCTACGGCGGGAGTACAGATACGCAGTATTTT. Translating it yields CASSYGGSTDTQYF.